The 2 T cell receptor beta chains below come from one sample, sequenced in a study of blood T cell repertoires in COVID-19. Libraries were prepared by immunoSEQ multiplex PCR; TCRdb keeps only in-frame clonotypes and omits some of them. Among a few hundred thousand clones listed, around 88% were seen once. Sequencing was done on a sample of PBMCs or T cells enriched from blood (not recorded which). Receptor source: a woman younger than 45 who had been exposed to COVID-19.

The V gene is TRBV5-1, the J gene TRBJ2-2; 7 bases align to TRBD1. The CDR3 covers 16 residues. Germline CDR1 reads SGHRS; CDR2 reads YFSETQ. V lost 0 bases, J lost 1 base, and 3 bases stayed unmatched. The CDR3: CASSLVAGGNTGELFF. CDR3 DNA sequence: TGCGCCAGCAGCTTGGTGGCAGGGGGGAACACCGGGGAGCTGTTTTTT.

The V and J genes are TRBV5-1 and TRBJ2-7; 7 bases align to TRBD1. The germline V gene encodes CDR1 SGHRS and CDR2 YFSETQ. CDR3 size: 15 residues. V lost 0 bases and J lost 3; bases outside the gene matches: 6. The CDR3 DNA reads as TGCGCCAGCAGCTTGGAACAGGGGTGGCTCTACGAGCAGTACTTC. Protein: CASSLEQGWLYEQYF.